Presented here are 18 T cell receptor beta chains from one specimen sequenced in a study of blood T cell repertoires in COVID-19. Measured with immunoSEQ multiplex PCR; TCRdb has only the in-frame clones, and not every one. The repertoire holds 93,000 or so clones, with roughly nine tenths as singletons. Material for sequencing was peripheral blood. These receptors all stem from a woman in her fifties or sixties with acute or convalescent COVID-19.

The genes are TRBV21-1 and TRBJ1-3; the D call in the table, TRBD1, was not verified against the DNA. TRBV21-1 is labeled a pseudogene. The CDR3 extends over 14 amino acids. The CDR3 sequence is CASKTAGLGNTIYF. CDR3 nucleotides: TGTGCCAGCAAAACGGCAGGGTTAGGAAACACCATATATTTT.

The rearrangement joins TRBV5-1 to TRBJ1-5, with D possibly being TRBD1 (5 bases). V lost 1 base, J lost 1 base, and 18 bases lay in between. The germline gives CDR1 SGHRS, CDR2 YFSETQ. There are 18 residues in the CDR3. CDR3 bases: TGCGCCAGCAGCTTGAGTCAGGGAGGGCGAGAGAGCAATCAGCCCCAGCATTTT. It translates to CASSLSQGGRESNQPQHF. Variable domain in full (rest from reference TRBV5-1 and TRBJ1-5): KAGVTQTPRYLIKTRGQQVTLSCSPISGHRSVSWYQQTPGQGLQFLFEYFSETQRNKGNFPGRFSGRQFSNSRSEMNVSTLELGDSALYLCASSLSQGGRESNQPQHFGDGTRLSIL.

The rearrangement links TRBV30 to TRBJ1-1, with TRBD1 matching over 9 bases. Per the germline V gene, CDR1 is GTSNPN and CDR2 is SVGIG (reference sequence). V dropped 8 bases and J dropped 2; count of bases not matched to a gene: 3. This CDR3 contains 12 residues. CDR3 DNA sequence: TGTGCCCGGGACAGGGTTAACACTGAAGCTTTCTTT. It specifies CARDRVNTEAFF.

With regard to this clone: The junction departs from the called germline gene at one end, perhaps through a read error. This chain connects TRBV7-7 to TRBJ2-1; a possible D gene is TRBD1 (6 bases). Germline CDR1 reads SSHAT; CDR2 reads FNYEAQ (reference sequence). The length of the CDR3 is 18 residues. The CDR3 DNA follows: TGTGCTAGCAGCCCCTTCCCAAGAGGGGGAATTGGGTTCAATGAGCAGTTCTTC. Residues: CASSPFPRGGIGFNEQFF.

The rearrangement joins TRBV27 to TRBJ1-6; TRBD1 might be the D (5 bases). The CDR3 has 12 amino acids. Germline loops: CDR1 MNHEY, CDR2 SMNVEV (reference sequence). The V end lost 6 bases, the J end lost 9 bases, and 9 bases lay between the germline ends. DNA for the CDR3: TGTGCCAGCAGGGTCGGGGGTTCACCCCTCCACTTT. Translating it yields CASRVGGSPLHF.

The genes are TRBV5-6 and TRBJ1-2; 9 bases agree with TRBD1. The junction had 12 bases not matched to a gene; V was cut back by 3 bases and J by 6 bases. From germline, CDR1 is SGHDT and CDR2 YYEEEE. This CDR3 is 16 amino acids long. CDR3 in DNA: TGTGCCAGCAGCTCGATTCCGGGACAGGGTACTCATGGCTACACCTTC. It codes for CASSSIPGQGTHGYTF.

The chain links TRBV7-2 to TRBJ2-7; the match to TRBD2 covers 9 bases. The junction had 6 bases not matched to a gene; V was cut back by 0 bases and J by 3 bases. This CDR3 is 16 amino acids long. Germline V lookup: CDR1 SGHTA, CDR2 FQGNSA. CDR3 protein: CASSLAAGGLNYEQYF. The DNA of the CDR3 is TGTGCCAGCAGCTTAGCAGCGGGAGGCCTTAACTACGAGCAGTACTTC.

The chain links TRBV7-9 to TRBJ2-5; 9 bases match TRBD2. CDR1 and CDR2 (germline): SEHNR, FQNEAQ (reference sequence). With 5 bases clipped from V and 5 bases from J, the junction kept 3 bases outside the gene matches. The CDR3 is 13 residues long. This CDR3 is CASSLSGSETQYF. The CDR3 region has the DNA TGTGCCAGCAGCCTTAGCGGGAGTGAGACCCAGTACTTC.

V is TRBV6-1 and J is TRBJ2-4, with 7 bases fitting TRBD1. CDR3 length equals 20 residues. V shed 2 bases and J 1 base; nucleotides not matched to a gene: 17. Germline CDR1 is MNHNS and CDR2 is SASEGT. The CDR3 region is CASSEYHGVTGQTAKNIQYF. The CDR3 nucleotides read TGTGCCAGCAGTGAATACCATGGAGTAACGGGACAGACCGCCAAAAACATTCAGTACTTC.

The rearrangement links TRBV27 to TRBJ2-7; 10 bases are shared with TRBD2. Germline loops: CDR1 MNHEY, CDR2 SMNVEV (reference sequence). The CDR3 covers 16 residues. The V and J ends lost 5 bases and 6 bases, in that order; junction bases with no gene match: 13. In DNA, the CDR3 is TGTGCCAGCAGTCCAGGGGGCCTAGCGGGAGCAGTCGAGCAGTACGTC. Translating gives CASSPGGLAGAVEQYV.

The chain recombines TRBV6-5 with TRBJ1-2; 7 bases fit TRBD1. CDR3 length: 11 residues. V shed 6 bases, J shed 6 bases, and the junction held 1 base outside the gene matches. CDR1 MNHEY and CDR2 SVGAGI come from the germline V gene. The CDR3 nucleotides are TGTGCCAGCAGGACAGGGAATGGCTACACCTTC. Translated: CASRTGNGYTF.

The chain carries TRBV18 and TRBJ1-3; perhaps TRBD1 as D (5 bases). The CDR3 loop spans 15 amino acids. Germline CDR1 is KGHSH and CDR2 is LQKENI. The V gene lost 3 bases and the J gene lost 4 bases, with 13 bases spanning the gap. The CDR3 region has the DNA TGTGCCAGCTCACCCCCCGGGGGGGTCGGAAACACCATATATTTT. Its translation is CASSPPGGVGNTIYF.

The chain links TRBV29-1 to TRBJ1-1; D is ambiguous. Trimming stripped 5 bases from V and 10 bases from J, with 14 bases between. Germline CDR1 SQVTM, CDR2 ANQGSEA. The CDR3 sequence is 11 residues long. The CDR3 nucleotides are TGCAGCGTTCTTTATTTGATGGCAGCTTTCTTT. Translation gives CSVLYLMAAFF.

The V call is TRBV28, the J call TRBJ2-1, with 10 bases aligning to TRBD2. This CDR3 spans 14 amino acids. After removal of 10 bases from V and 2 bases from J, the junction contained 5 bases not matched to a gene. Germline-derived CDR1 and CDR2 are MDHEN and SYDVKM. The CDR3 loop is CATTGLAAYNEQFF. The CDR3 DNA sequence: TGTGCCACCACAGGACTAGCGGCCTACAATGAGCAGTTCTTC. The full variable domain, completed using reference TRBV28 and TRBJ2-1, is DVKVTQSSRYLVKRTGEKVFLECVQDMDHENMFWYRQDPGLGLRLIYFSYDVKMKEKGDIPEGYSVSREKKERFSLILESASTNQTSMYLCATTGLAAYNEQFFGPGTRLTVL.

This clone was seen once. The CDR3 spells CASSLDNRVTEAFF. The CDR3 region has the DNA TGTGCCAGCAGCTTAGACAACAGGGTTACTGAAGCTTTCTTT. The J gene is TRBJ1-1, the V gene TRBV7-2; perhaps TRBD1 as D (6 bases). V gave up 1 base and J gave up 5 bases, with 11 bases separating them. The CDR3 contains 14 residues. The germline V gene has CDR1 SGHTA and CDR2 FQGNSA. The complete variable domain, with remaining parts taken from reference TRBV7-2 and TRBJ1-1, reads GAGVSQSPSNKVTEKGKDVELRCDPISGHTALYWYRQSLGQGLEFLIYFQGNSAPDKSGLPSDRFSAERTGGSVSTLTIQRTQQEDSAVYLCASSLDNRVTEAFFGQGTRLTVV.

The chain carries TRBV6-1 and TRBJ1-2; a weak D match, TRBD1 (6 bases). This CDR3 comprises 12 residues. The germline gives CDR1 MNHNS, CDR2 SASEGT. Between the trimmed V and J ends, which lost 6 bases and 8 bases, there was a span of 13 bases. The CDR3 DNA is TGTGCCAGCAGGCCACAGGGTGCCGGCTACACCTTC. Amino acids: CASRPQGAGYTF.

The rearrangement uses TRBV3-1 (or the pseudogene TRBV3-2) and TRBJ2-1, with TRBD2 matching 7 bases. V shed 8 bases, J shed 1 base, and the junction held 14 bases outside the gene matches. This CDR3 comprises 17 residues. Germline V gives CDR1 LGHDT, CDR2 YNNKEL (reference sequence). The CDR3 DNA reads as TGTGCCAGCGAGCCTCTCGGGGCTAGCGGATCCTACAATGAGCAGTTCTTC. As protein: CASEPLGASGSYNEQFF.

This clone came up once. The genes are TRBV7-9 and TRBJ2-3, with a tentative D call TRBD2 (5 bases). Germline V lookup: CDR1 SEHNR, CDR2 FQNEAQ (reference sequence). This CDR3 is built from 13 residues. V shed 5 bases and J shed 5 bases, with 11 bases lying between them. CDR3 region: CASSPKGEDTQYF. CDR3 DNA: TGTGCCAGCAGCCCGAAGGGAGAAGATACGCAGTATTTT.